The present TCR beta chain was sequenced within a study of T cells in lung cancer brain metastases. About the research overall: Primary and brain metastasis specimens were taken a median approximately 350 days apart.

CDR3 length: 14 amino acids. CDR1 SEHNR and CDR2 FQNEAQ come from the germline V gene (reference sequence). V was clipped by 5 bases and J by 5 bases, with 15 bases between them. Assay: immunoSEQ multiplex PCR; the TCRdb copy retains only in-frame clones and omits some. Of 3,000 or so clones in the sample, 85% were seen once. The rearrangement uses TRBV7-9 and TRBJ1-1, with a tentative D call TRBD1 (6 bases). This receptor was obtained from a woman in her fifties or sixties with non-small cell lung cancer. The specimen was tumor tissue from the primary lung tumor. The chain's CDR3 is CASSHKGDWTEAFF. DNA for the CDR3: TGTGCCAGCAGCCACAAGGGGGATTGGACTGAAGCTTTCTTT.